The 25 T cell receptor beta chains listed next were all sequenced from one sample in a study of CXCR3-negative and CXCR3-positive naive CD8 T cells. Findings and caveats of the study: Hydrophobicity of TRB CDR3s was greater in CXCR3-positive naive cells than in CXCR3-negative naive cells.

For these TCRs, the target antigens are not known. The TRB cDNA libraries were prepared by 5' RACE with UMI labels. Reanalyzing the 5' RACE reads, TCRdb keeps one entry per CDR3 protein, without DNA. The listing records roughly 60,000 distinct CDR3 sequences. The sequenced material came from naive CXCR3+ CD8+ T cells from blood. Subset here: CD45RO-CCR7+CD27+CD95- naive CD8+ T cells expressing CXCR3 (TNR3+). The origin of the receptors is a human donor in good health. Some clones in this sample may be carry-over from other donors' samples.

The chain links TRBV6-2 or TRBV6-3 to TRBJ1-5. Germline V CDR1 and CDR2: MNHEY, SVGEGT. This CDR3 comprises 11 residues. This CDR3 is CASRQLGNQHF.

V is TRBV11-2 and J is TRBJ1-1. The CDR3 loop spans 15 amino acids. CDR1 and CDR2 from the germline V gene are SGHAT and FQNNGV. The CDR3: CASSPTRLTNTEAFF. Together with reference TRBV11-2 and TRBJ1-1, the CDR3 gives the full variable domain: EAGVAQSPRYKIIEKRQSVAFWCNPISGHATLYWYQQILGQGPKLLIQFQNNGVVDDSQLPKDRFSAERLKGVDSTLKIQPAKLEDSAVYLCASSPTRLTNTEAFFGQGTRLTVV.

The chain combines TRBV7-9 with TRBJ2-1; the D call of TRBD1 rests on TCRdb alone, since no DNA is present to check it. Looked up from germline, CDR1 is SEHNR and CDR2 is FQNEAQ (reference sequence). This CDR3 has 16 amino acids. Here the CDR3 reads CASSFGAGQRNNEQFF.

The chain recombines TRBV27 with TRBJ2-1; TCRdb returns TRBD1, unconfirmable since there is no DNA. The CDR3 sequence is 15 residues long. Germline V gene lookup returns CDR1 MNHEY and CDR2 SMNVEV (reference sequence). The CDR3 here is CASSWDSIPRGEQFF.

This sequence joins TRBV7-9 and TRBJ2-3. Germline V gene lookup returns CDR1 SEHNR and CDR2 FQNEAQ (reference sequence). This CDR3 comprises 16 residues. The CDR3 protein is CASSYQTSGGTDTQYF.

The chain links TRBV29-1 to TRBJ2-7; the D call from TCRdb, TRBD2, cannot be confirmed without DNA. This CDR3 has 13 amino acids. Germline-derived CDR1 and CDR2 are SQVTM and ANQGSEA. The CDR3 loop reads CSVGWRVEGEQYF.

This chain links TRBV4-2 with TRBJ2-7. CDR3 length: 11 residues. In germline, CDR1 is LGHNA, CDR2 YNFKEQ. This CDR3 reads CASTEGDEQYF.

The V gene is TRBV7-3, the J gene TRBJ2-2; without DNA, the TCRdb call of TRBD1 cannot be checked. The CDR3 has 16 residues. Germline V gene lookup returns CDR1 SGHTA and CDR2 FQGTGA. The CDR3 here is CASSLSGQINTGELFF. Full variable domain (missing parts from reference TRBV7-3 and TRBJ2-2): GAGVSQTPSNKVTEKGKYVELRCDPISGHTALYWYRQSLGQGPEFLIYFQGTGAADDSGLPNDRFFAVRPEGSVSTLKIQRTERGDSAVYLCASSLSGQINTGELFFGEGSRLTVL.

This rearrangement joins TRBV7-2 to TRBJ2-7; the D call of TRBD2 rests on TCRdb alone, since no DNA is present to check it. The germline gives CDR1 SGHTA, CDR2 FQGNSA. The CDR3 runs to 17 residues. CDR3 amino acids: CASSLEFPAAGSYEQYF.

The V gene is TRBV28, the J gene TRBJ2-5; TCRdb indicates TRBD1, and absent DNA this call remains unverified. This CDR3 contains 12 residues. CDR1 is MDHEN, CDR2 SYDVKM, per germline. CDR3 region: CATKGTGGTQYF.

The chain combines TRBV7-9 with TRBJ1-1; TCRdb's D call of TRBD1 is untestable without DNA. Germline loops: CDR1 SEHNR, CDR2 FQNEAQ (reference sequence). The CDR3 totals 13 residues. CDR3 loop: CASSFGGGIEAFF.

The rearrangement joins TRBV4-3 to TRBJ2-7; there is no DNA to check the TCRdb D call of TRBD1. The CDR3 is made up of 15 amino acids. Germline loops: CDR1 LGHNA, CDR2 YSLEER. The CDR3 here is CASSPGRQGSDEQYF.

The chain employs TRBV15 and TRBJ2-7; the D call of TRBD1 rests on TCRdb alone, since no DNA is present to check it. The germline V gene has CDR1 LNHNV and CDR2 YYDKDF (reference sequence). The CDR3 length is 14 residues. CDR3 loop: CATSYDRLTYEQYF.

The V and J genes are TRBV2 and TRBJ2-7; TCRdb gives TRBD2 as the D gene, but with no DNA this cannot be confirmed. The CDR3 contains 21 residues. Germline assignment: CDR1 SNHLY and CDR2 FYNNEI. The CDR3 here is CASSDGGRSAGGLFTGYEQYF.

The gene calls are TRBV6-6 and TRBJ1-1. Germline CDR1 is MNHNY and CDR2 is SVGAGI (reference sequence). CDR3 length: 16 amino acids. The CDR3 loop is CASSYMAGTKQDEAFF.

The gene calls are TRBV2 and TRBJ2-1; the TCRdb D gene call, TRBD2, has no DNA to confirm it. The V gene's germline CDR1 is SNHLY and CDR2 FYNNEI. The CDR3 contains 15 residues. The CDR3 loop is CASSDVREGNNEQFF. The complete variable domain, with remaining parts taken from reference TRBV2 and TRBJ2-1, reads EPEVTQTPSHQVTQMGQEVILRCVPISNHLYFYWYRQILGQKVEFLVSFYNNEISEKSEIFDDQFSVERPDGSNFTLKIRSTKLEDSAMYFCASSDVREGNNEQFFGPGTRLTVL.

The CDR3 reads CASSEKPGYEQYF. This chain connects TRBV6-4 to TRBJ2-7. CDR1 and CDR2 (germline): MRHNA, SNTAGT. This CDR3 is 13 amino acids long.

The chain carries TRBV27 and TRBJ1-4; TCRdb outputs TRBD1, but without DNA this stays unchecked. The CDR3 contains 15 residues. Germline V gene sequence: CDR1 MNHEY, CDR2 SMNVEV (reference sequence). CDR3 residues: CASSLFGGQNEKLFF.

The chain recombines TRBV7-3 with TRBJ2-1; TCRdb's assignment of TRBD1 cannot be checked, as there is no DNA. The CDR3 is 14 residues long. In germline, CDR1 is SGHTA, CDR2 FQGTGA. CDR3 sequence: CASSLGGGYNEQFF.

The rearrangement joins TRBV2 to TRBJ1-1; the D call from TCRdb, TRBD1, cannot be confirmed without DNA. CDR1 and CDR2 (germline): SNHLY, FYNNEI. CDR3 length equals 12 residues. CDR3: CASRDRVPEAFF.

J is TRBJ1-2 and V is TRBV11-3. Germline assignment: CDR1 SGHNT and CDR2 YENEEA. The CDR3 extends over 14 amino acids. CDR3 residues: CASYQVSPSFGYTF.

The CDR3 is CASSKGDSYEQYF. This rearrangement joins TRBV21-1 to TRBJ2-7; TCRdb lists TRBD1, though no DNA is available to test this call. TRBV21-1 is reported as a pseudogene. This CDR3 has 13 residues.

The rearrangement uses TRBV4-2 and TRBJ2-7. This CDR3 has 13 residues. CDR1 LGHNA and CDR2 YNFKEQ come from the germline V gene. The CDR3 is CASSPGGPYEQYF.

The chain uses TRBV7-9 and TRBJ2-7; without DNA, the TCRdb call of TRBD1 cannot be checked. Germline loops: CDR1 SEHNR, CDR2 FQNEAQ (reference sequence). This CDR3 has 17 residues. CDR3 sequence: CASSLGISGTGFGEQYF.

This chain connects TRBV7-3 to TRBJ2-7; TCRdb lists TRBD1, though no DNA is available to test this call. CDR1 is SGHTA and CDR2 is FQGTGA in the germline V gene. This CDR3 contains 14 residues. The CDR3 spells CASSYGQGSYEQYF. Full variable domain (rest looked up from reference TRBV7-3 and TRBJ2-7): GAGVSQTPSNKVTEKGKYVELRCDPISGHTALYWYRQSLGQGPEFLIYFQGTGAADDSGLPNDRFFAVRPEGSVSTLKIQRTERGDSAVYLCASSYGQGSYEQYFGPGTRLTVT.